Listed below are T cell receptor beta chains from one sample, sequenced in a study of blood T cell repertoires in COVID-19. Repertoires were generated with immunoSEQ multiplex PCR, while TCRdb's copy carries only in-frame clones and drops some. The table has approximately 80,000 clones, about 87% seen once. The specimen was peripheral blood. These receptors were obtained from a man aged 40-50 years with acute or convalescent COVID-19. The CDR3 runs from the conserved cysteine through the conserved F or W. D genes are given only for firm matches. Clone size is shown for a subset of rows, as once, few, many or a class of expanded clone.

CASSVDSYSNQPQHF | TGCGCCAGCAGCGTAGACAGTTACAGCAATCAGCCCCAGCATTTT | . | TRBV5-1 | . | TRBJ1-5
CASSSQGNNQPQHF | TGTGCCAGTAGTTCACAGGGGAACAATCAGCCCCAGCATTTT | TRBD1 | TRBV19 | . | TRBJ1-5
CASSQVDEQFF | TGTGCCAGCTCCCAGGTCGATGAGCAGTTCTTC | . | TRBV2 | . | TRBJ2-1
CASSFGVDNEQFF | TGTGCCAGCAGTTTCGGGGTTGATAATGAGCAGTTCTTC | . | TRBV27 | . | TRBJ2-1
CASSQGNYGYTF | TGTGCCAGCAGTCAGGGAAACTATGGCTACACCTTC | . | TRBV6-5 | . | TRBJ1-2
CASSIVGQSNQPQHF | TGTGCCAGTAGTATAGTTGGACAGAGCAATCAGCCCCAGCATTTT | . | TRBV19 | . | TRBJ1-5
CASSQVSSGRLYEQYF | TGTGCCAGCAGCCAAGTGTCTAGCGGGAGACTCTACGAGCAGTACTTC | TRBD2 | TRBV3-1/TRBV3-2 | . | TRBJ2-7
CASSDSATNEQFF | TGTGCCAGCAGTGACTCAGCTACCAATGAGCAGTTCTTC | . | TRBV6-4 | . | TRBJ2-1
CATRPGTSVTYEQYF | TGTGCCACCAGACCCGGGACTAGCGTGACCTACGAGCAGTACTTC | TRBD2 | TRBV24-1 | . | TRBJ2-7
CASSLSGLAGIGREQFF | TGTGCCAGCAGCCTATCGGGACTAGCGGGAATCGGACGGGAGCAGTTCTTC | TRBD2 | TRBV5-4 | few | TRBJ2-1
CATYRGHGNTIYF | TGTGCCACGTACAGGGGGCATGGAAACACCATATATTTT | TRBD1 | TRBV2 | . | TRBJ1-3
CATSDLGQDYGYTF | TGTGCCACCAGTGATCTGGGACAAGACTATGGCTACACCTTC | . | TRBV24-1 | . | TRBJ1-2
CASSFTSGGKSSYEQYF | TGCGCCAGCAGCTTCACTAGCGGGGGTAAGAGCTCCTACGAGCAGTACTTC | TRBD2 | TRBV5-1 | few | TRBJ2-7
CASTCRDEQYF | TGTGCCAGCACTTGCAGGGACGAGCAGTACTTC | . | TRBV3-1/TRBV3-2 | . | TRBJ2-7
CASREVPGQGKYEQYF | TGTGCCTCCAGAGAGGTACCGGGACAGGGGAAATACGAGCAGTACTTC | TRBD1 | TRBV2 | . | TRBJ2-7
CASSPPGGGKETQYF | TGTGCCAGCAGCCCCCCCGGGGGGGGAAAAGAGACCCAGTACTTC | TRBD2 | TRBV7-9 | . | TRBJ2-5
CSVLRDSRDNGYTF | TGCAGCGTTCTGCGGGACAGCCGTGATAATGGCTACACCTTC | TRBD1 | TRBV29-1 | . | TRBJ1-2
CASSLTRGLGYTF | TGTGCCAGCAGTCTAACCAGGGGGCTGGGCTACACCTTC | TRBD1 | TRBV12-3/TRBV12-4 | few | TRBJ1-2
CASSNDREWDSNQPQHF | TGTGCCAGCAGCAACGACAGGGAATGGGATAGCAATCAGCCCCAGCATTTT | . | TRBV21-1 | . | TRBJ1-5
CVTEPYPYEQYF | TGTGTTACAGAACCTTACCCCTACGAGCAGTACTTC | . | TRBV6-5 | . | TRBJ2-7
CASSEAQGRGYEQYF | TGTGCCAGCAGTGAAGCGCAGGGACGGGGGTACGAGCAGTACTTC | . | TRBV6-1 | . | TRBJ2-7
CASAELQGFTDTQYF | TGTGCCAGCGCCGAATTACAGGGCTTCACAGATACGCAGTATTTT | . | TRBV2 | . | TRBJ2-3